This TCR beta chain was identified in a study of OX40 agonist ivuxolimab in advanced cancers. The data were produced by immunoSEQ multiplex PCR, yet TCRdb's version contains in-frame clones alone and is incomplete. The sample records 55,000 to 70,000 clones, around 85% being singletons. This specimen consisted of CD4+ or CD8+ T cells sorted from blood, obtained in a trial of the OX40 agonist ivuxolimab. The sequence was obtained from an adult with an advanced solid tumor such as melanoma, head and neck, liver or kidney cancer.

CDR3 in amino acids: CASSFGQETQYF. The CDR3 DNA follows: TGTGCCAGCAGCTTTGGACAAGAGACCCAGTACTTC. The rearrangement links TRBV11-2 to TRBJ2-5; no firm D call. CDR1 and CDR2 from the germline V gene are SGHAT and FQNNGV. The CDR3 has 12 amino acids. V was clipped by 3 bases and J by 2 bases, with 4 bases between them.